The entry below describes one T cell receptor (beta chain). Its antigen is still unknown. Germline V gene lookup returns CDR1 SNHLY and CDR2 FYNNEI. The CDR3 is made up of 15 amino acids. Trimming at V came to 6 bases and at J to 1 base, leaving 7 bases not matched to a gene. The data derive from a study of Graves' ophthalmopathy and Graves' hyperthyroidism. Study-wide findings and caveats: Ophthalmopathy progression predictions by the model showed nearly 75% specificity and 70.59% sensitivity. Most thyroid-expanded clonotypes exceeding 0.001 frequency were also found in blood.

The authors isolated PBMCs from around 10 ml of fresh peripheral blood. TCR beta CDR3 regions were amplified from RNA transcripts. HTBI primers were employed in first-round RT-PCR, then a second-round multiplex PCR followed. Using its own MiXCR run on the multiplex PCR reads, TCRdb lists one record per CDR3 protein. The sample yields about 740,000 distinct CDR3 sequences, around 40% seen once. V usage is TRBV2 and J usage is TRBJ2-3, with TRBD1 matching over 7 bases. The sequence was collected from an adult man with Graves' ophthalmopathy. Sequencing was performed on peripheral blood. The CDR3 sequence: CASRATDRGTDTQYF. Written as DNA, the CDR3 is TGTGCCAGCAGAGCAACTGACAGGGGCACAGATACGCAGTATTTT.